Listed here is a single T cell receptor beta chain. Antigen unknown. The data belong to a study of long-term antiretroviral therapy in people with HIV. Points from the study as a whole: Clones expanded before ART dominated the repertoire at all time points. Compared with controls, HIV repertoires showed narrower CDR3 length ranges.

Survey-level immunoSEQ v3.0 assays were run. Sequencing used immunoSEQ multiplex PCR; TCRdb keeps in-frame clones, though not all of them. The profile shows 25,000 to 30,000 clones, around 96% of them singletons. Germline V gives CDR1 SNHLY, CDR2 FYNNEI. The length of the CDR3 is 13 residues. Trimming shortened V by 7 bases and J by 6 bases, and 16 bases separated the two germline ends. The TCR was taken from a man aged 25 to 45 with HIV. The sequencing used unsorted PBMCs, collected 5.3 years after starting antiretroviral therapy. The chain uses TRBV2 and TRBJ2-7; D gene ambiguous. CDR3 in DNA: TGTGCCAGCATCAGAAGTCCCTTTGGCGAGCAGTACTTC. Translation gives CASIRSPFGEQYF.